This T cell receptor (beta chain) is from a study of cytomegalovirus exposure and HLA in healthy donors. For this clone: Its target is unknown.

The study ran its PCR with 60 Vbeta and 13 Jbeta primers. Assay: immunoSEQ multiplex PCR; the TCRdb copy retains only in-frame clones and omits some. The sample records 150,000 to 200,000 clones, around four fifths being singletons. Study-level results: Clonal expansion, a later analysis showed, was greater in HLA-associated TCR beta chains than in equally common others. Several V segments, TRBV6-2 and TRBV6-3 among them, could not be told apart and were dropped. Later work found most CMV-associated TCR beta chains apparently HLA-restricted.

The CDR3 contains 14 residues. V gave up 4 bases and J gave up 2 bases; unmatched junction bases: 3. The germline CDR1 and CDR2 sequences are SGHAT and FQNNGV. The receptor comes from a woman between 45 and 60 years old in good health and CMV-seronegative. Sample: PBMCs. This chain links TRBV11-2 with TRBJ2-7; 9 bases agree with TRBD2. CDR3 coding DNA: TGTGCCAGCAGCTACTCTAGCGGGACCTACGAGCAGTACTTC. Translated: CASSYSSGTYEQYF.